The subject of this entry is one T cell receptor beta chain. The data originate from a study of blood T cells in healthy people across ages. The V segment lost 6 bases and the J segment 8 bases; nucleotides outside the gene matches: 11. The CDR3 loop spans 15 amino acids. From germline, CDR1 is LGHNA and CDR2 YNFKEQ. It was with a sample-barcoded 5' primer and a J-beta primer mix that a second PCR of about 6 to 12 cycles was run. With 12 random nucleotides, a template-switch adaptor tagged each individual cDNA molecule. TCRdb reprocessed the 5' RACE reads with MiXCR, giving one entry per CDR3 protein. The repertoire includes over 1,500,000 distinct CDR3 sequences, roughly 52% of them detected once, and around 2.1% sits in the top ten.

The chain employs TRBV4-2 and TRBJ2-1; the match to TRBD2 covers 9 bases. This receptor was obtained from a woman aged 35 to 49 in good health. Sequencing was carried out using blood. The DNA for the CDR3 is TGTGCCAGCAGTTTGGCGGGGGGGTTCGAGCATGAGCAGTTCTTC. Translated, it gives CASSLAGGFEHEQFF.